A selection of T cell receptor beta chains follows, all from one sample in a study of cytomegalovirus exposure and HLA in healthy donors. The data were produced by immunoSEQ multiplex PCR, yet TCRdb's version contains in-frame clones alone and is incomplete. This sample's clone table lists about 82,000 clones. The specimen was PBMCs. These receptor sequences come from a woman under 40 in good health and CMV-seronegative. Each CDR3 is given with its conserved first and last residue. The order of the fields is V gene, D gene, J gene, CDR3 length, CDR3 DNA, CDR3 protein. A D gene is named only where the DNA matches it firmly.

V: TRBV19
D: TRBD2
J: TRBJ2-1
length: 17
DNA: TGTGCCAGTAGTTCCAGACTAGCGGGGGGGCCCTACAATGAGCAGTTCTTC
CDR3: CASSSRLAGGPYNEQFF

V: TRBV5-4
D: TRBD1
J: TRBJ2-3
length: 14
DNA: TGTGCCAGCAGCTTGGGACAGGGTGCAGATACGCAGTATTTT
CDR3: CASSLGQGADTQYF

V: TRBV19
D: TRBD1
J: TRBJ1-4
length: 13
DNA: TGTGCCAGCTCGACAGGGGTTGGTGAAAAACTGTTTTTT
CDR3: CASSTGVGEKLFF

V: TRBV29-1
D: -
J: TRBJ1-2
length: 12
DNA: TGCAGCGTTGGTTTGGCAGGGTATGGCTACACCTTC
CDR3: CSVGLAGYGYTF

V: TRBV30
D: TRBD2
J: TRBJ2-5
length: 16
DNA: TGTGCCTGGAGTGTAGGGTCTAGCGGGAAAGTAGAGACCCAGTACTTC
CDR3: CAWSVGSSGKVETQYF

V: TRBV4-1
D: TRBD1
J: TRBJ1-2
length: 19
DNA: TGCGCCAGCAGCCAAGTAGGGGCCCATAGACAGGGAGCTAACTATGGCTACACCTTC
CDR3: CASSQVGAHRQGANYGYTF

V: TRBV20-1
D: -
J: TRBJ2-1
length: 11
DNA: TGCAGTGCTAGAGTAGTGAATGAGCAGTTCTTC
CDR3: CSARVVNEQFF

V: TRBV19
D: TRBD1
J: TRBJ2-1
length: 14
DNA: TGTGCCAGTAGTATATCAACAGGGGTGGATGAGCAGTTCTTC
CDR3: CASSISTGVDEQFF

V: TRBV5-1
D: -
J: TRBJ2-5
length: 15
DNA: TGCGCCAGCAGCTTCGTACCAGGGCCCCAAGAGACCCAGTACTTC
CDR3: CASSFVPGPQETQYF

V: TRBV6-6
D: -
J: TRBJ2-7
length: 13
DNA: TGTGCTTCGAGCCAGGGGGGCTCCTACGAGCAGTACTTC
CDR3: CASSQGGSYEQYF

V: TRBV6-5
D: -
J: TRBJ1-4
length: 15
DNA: TGTGCCAGCAGAAGAACAGGAGCTCTTCGAGAAAAACTGTTTTTT
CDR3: CASRRTGALREKLFF

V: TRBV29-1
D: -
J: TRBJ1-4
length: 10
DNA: TGCAGCGCTATGGGCGAAAAACTGTTTTTT
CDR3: CSAMGEKLFF

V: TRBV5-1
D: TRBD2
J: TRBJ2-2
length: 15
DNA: TGCGCCAGCAGACTTAGCGGGAGCGTAGACGGGGAGCTGTTTTTT
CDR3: CASRLSGSVDGELFF

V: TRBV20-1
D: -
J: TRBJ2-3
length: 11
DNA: TGCAGTGCCATCATCGGGGATACGCAGTATTTT
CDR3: CSAIIGDTQYF

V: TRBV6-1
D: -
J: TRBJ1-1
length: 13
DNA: TGTGCCAGCAGTGAAAGGGAGGGGCGCGAAGCTTTCTTT
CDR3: CASSEREGREAFF

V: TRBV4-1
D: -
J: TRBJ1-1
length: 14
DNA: TGCGCCAGCAGTATGGGGAGGGGGTACACTGAAGCTTTCTTT
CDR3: CASSMGRGYTEAFF

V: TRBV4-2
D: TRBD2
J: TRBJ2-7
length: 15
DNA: TGTGCCAGCAGCCAAGATATAGCGGGAGTCTCCGAGCAGTACTTC
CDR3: CASSQDIAGVSEQYF

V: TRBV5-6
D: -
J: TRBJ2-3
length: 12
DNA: TGTGCCAGCAGCTACAGCACAGATAAGCAGTATTTT
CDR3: CASSYSTDKQYF

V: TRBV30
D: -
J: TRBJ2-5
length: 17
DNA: TGTGCCTGGAGTGTAAGGGGAAGCGGGCGAGGAACGGAGACCCAGTACTTC
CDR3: CAWSVRGSGRGTETQYF

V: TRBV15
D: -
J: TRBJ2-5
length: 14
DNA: TGTGCCACCCAGGACACCGTGTACCAAGAGACCCAGTACTTC
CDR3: CATQDTVYQETQYF

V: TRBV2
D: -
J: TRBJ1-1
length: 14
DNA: TGTGCCAGCTCGCCCCAGGGGATGAACACTGAAGATTTCTTT
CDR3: CASSPQGMNTEDFF

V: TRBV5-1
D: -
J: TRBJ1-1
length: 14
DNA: TGCGCCAGCAGCGTAACAGGGACGCACACTGAAGCTTTCTTT
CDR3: CASSVTGTHTEAFF

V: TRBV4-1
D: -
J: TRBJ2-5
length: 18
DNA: TGCGCCAGCAGCCAAGATATGAGGGCGCGGGTGGAACAAGAGACCCAGTACTTC
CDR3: CASSQDMRARVEQETQYF

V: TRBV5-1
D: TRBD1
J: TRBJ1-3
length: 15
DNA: TGCGCCAGCAGCCGGGACAGCTCCTCTGGAAACACCATATATTTT
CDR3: CASSRDSSSGNTIYF

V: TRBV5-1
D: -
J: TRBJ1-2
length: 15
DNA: TGCGCCAGCAGCCCGATGCCCGACTTGGACTATGGCTACACCTTC
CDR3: CASSPMPDLDYGYTF

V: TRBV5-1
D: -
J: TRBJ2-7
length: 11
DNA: TGCGCCAGCAGCTTTCAGGGGGAGCAGTACTTC
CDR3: CASSFQGEQYF

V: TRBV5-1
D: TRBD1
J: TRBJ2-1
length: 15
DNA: TGCGCCAGCAGCTTCCGGACAGGGGCCTACAATGAGCAGTTCTTC
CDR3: CASSFRTGAYNEQFF

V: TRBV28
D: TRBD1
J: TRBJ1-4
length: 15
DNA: TGTGCCAGCAGCCCCGGGACAGGGGGAAGTGAAAAACTGTTTTTT
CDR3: CASSPGTGGSEKLFF

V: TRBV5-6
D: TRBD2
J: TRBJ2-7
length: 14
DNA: TGTGCCAGCAGCTTTCGCGGGGGAACAAACGAGCAGTCCTTC
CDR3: CASSFRGGTNEQSF

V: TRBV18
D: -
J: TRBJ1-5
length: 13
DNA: TGTGCCAGCTCACCAGGGGCAGGACAGCCCCAGCATTTT
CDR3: CASSPGAGQPQHF

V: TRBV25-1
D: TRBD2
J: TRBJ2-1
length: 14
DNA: TGTGCCAGCAACTTAGCGGGAAGCGACAATGAGCAGTTCTTC
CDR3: CASNLAGSDNEQFF

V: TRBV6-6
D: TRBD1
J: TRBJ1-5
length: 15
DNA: TGTGCCAGCGCCCGGGACAGGGGACCAGCTTCGCCCCAGCATTTT
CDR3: CASARDRGPASPQHF

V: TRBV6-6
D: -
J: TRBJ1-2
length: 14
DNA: TGTGCCAGCAGTTACATGGGAGCGGTGGACGGCTACACCTTC
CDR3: CASSYMGAVDGYTF

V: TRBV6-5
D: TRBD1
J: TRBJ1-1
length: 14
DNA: TGTGCCAGCAGTCCCGAGGACAGGAACACTGAAGATTTCTTT
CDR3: CASSPEDRNTEDFF

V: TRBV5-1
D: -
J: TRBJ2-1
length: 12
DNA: TGCGCCAGCAGCTTGGCCAACAATGAGCAGTTCTTC
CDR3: CASSLANNEQFF

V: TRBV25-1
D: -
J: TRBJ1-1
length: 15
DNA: TGTGCCAGCAGTGAAGCAGGCAACATGAACACTGAAGCTTTCTTT
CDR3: CASSEAGNMNTEAFF

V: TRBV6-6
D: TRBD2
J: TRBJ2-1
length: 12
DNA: TGTGCCAGCGGGGAGGGAAAGAATGAGCAGTTCTTC
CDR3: CASGEGKNEQFF

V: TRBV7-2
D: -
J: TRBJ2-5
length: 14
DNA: TGTGCCAGCAGTCGAACCCGGGAGACGGAGACCCAGTACTTC
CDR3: CASSRTRETETQYF

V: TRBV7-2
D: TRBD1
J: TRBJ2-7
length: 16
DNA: TGTGCCAGCAGCTTAGATGGCCCGGGACAGACCTACGAGCAGTACTTC
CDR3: CASSLDGPGQTYEQYF

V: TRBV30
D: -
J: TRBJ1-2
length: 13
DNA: TGTGCCTACCAGGACACTTTCGGGTATGGCTACACCTTC
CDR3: CAYQDTFGYGYTF

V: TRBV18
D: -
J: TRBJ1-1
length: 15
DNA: TGTGCCAGCTCACCACAGGGGCCCGGGGGGACTGAAGCTTTCTTT
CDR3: CASSPQGPGGTEAFF

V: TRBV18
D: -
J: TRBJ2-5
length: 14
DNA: TGTGCCAGCTCACGGGACAACTCTAAAGAGACCCAGTACTTC
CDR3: CASSRDNSKETQYF

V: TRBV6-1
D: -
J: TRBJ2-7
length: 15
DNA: TGTGCCAGCAGTGACCAAGCGGGTCCCTCCTACGAGCAGTACTTC
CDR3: CASSDQAGPSYEQYF

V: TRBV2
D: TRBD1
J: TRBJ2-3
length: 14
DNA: TGTGCCAGCAGTGAAATCGCGGGACAGGGAACGCAGTATTTT
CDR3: CASSEIAGQGTQYF

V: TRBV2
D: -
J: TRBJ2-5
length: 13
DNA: TGTGCCAGCATGAGGACGGGGAAAGAGACCCAGTACTTC
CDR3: CASMRTGKETQYF

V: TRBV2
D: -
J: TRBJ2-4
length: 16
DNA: TGTGCCAGCAGTGAGAGAGGTGGATTGGCCAAAAACATTCAGTACTTC
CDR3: CASSERGGLAKNIQYF

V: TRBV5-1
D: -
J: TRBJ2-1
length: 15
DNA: TGCGCCAGCAGCTTGACGGGGTATTCTAACAATGAGCAGTTCTTC
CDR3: CASSLTGYSNNEQFF

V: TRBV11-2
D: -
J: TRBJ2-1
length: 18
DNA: TGTGCCAGCAGCTTAGAAACTCACGCAGGGGCGGCCTGGAGTGAGCAGTTCTTC
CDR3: CASSLETHAGAAWSEQFF

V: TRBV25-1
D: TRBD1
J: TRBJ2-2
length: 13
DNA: TGTGCCAGCAGCAGGGGGCTGGGCGGGGAGCTGTTTTTT
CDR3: CASSRGLGGELFF

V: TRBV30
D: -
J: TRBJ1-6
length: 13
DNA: TGTGCCTGGAGAGGGAGGGAGGATTCACCCCTCCACTTT
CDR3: CAWRGREDSPLHF

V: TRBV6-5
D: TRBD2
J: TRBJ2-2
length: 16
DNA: TGTGCCAGCAGTTACTCGGGAGGGACGGACACCGGGGAGCTGTTTTTT
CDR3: CASSYSGGTDTGELFF